What follows is one T cell receptor beta chain and its context. The data were obtained in a study of T-cell memory formation after mild COVID-19. The CDR3 length is 20 residues. V trimming: 4 bases; J trimming: 3 bases; junction bases outside the gene matches: 18. Looked up from germline, CDR1 is SNHLY and CDR2 is FYNNEI. TCRdb fed the 5' RACE reads into MiXCR, producing one record per CDR3 protein. Here the sample spans 550,000 to 700,000 distinct CDR3 sequences, around 15% being singletons. The sequenced sample was PBMCs or a T cell subset sorted from them (not recorded which). This TCR came from an adult woman who had mild COVID-19 (a few samples of this study predate the infection). Cell type and time point are not known. The chain carries TRBV2 and TRBJ2-1; TRBD2 matches 10 bases. The CDR3 sequence: CASSVSRAELAGSNYNEQFF. Written as DNA, the CDR3 is TGTGCCAGCAGTGTCTCCAGGGCAGAACTAGCGGGGAGCAACTACAATGAGCAGTTCTTC.